Shown below are 16 T cell receptor beta chains from a single sample sequenced in a study of OX40 agonist ivuxolimab in advanced cancers. The library was prepared using the immunoSEQ multiplex PCR assay. The clones in this table, taken by TCRdb from immuneACCESS, are in-frame only. Not every clone is retained; where verified, under half of the shortfall comes from an unresolved V gene, and the cause of the rest is unknown. The sample table lists about 23,000 clones, 75% to 85% of them with a count of one. Approximately 8% of the sample belongs to the ten largest clones. The material sequenced was CD4+ or CD8+ T cells sorted from blood, taken in a trial of the OX40 agonist ivuxolimab. Receptor source: an adult with an advanced solid tumor such as melanoma, head and neck, liver or kidney cancer.

A note on this clone: The same CDR3 is also encoded by other DNA sequences in this sample. The CDR3 DNA is TGTGCCAGCAGTCTGCTGGGCCAGCCCCAGCATTTT. Translated: CASSLLGQPQHF. J is TRBJ1-5 and V is TRBV27; unclear D gene. Trimming stripped 5 bases from V and 7 bases from J, with 9 bases between. Germline V CDR1 and CDR2: MNHEY, SMNVEV (reference sequence). This CDR3 region has 12 residues.

This clone rates as medium-sized. This chain joins TRBV7-8 and TRBJ1-5, with TRBD1 identical over 7 bases. The CDR3 sequence is 16 residues long. CDR1 is SGHVS and CDR2 is FQNEAQ in the germline V gene. Germline trimming cut 5 bases from V and 6 bases from J; bases unmatched to any gene: 13. This CDR3 is CASSDRPQGGTQPQHF. CDR3 bases: TGTGCCAGCAGCGATAGACCCCAGGGGGGGACTCAGCCCCAGCATTTT.

This chain joins TRBV9 and TRBJ1-4; D is possibly TRBD1 (5 bases). The V gene lost 0 bases and the J gene lost 4 bases, with 7 bases spanning the gap. The CDR3 runs to 14 residues. Germline CDR1 SGDLS, CDR2 YYNGEE. The CDR3 spells CASSVGQINEKLFF. The CDR3 nucleotides read TGTGCCAGCAGCGTAGGACAGATTAATGAAAAACTGTTTTTT.

Comments on this clone: The same CDR3 is also encoded by other DNA sequences in this sample. The J gene is TRBJ2-1, the V gene TRBV19, with D uncertain. Germline CDR1 LNHDA, CDR2 SQIVND (reference sequence). The V and J ends lost 1 base and 7 bases respectively, with 5 bases between them. This CDR3 spans 12 amino acids. CDR3 nucleotides: TGTGCCAGTAGTATAGGGGCTAATGAGCAGTTCTTC. As protein: CASSIGANEQFF.

The chain has TRBV5-8 and TRBJ2-1; TRBD1 matches at 8 bases. The CDR3 runs 15 residues. Germline V lookup: CDR1 SGHTS, CDR2 YDEGEE. J was trimmed by 8 bases and V by 0 bases; bases with no gene match: 7. The CDR3 DNA sequence: TGTGCCAGCAGCTTGGCCCCAGGGGGCAGGGATGAGCAGTTCTTC. It specifies CASSLAPGGRDEQFF.

The V gene is TRBV6-5, the J gene TRBJ2-4; no firm D call. The CDR3 extends over 15 amino acids. V was clipped by 2 bases and J by 1 base, with 9 bases between them. CDR1 MNHEY and CDR2 SVGAGI come from the germline V gene. The chain's CDR3 is CASSYTGGAKNIQYF. Written as DNA, the CDR3 is TGTGCCAGCAGTTACACGGGTGGTGCCAAAAACATTCAGTACTTC.

The chain is built from TRBV27 and TRBJ1-6; tentative D call: TRBD1 (5 bases). Trimming pared 0 bases from V and 1 base from J, leaving 13 bases between. This CDR3 comprises 18 residues. The germline V gene encodes CDR1 MNHEY and CDR2 SMNVEV (reference sequence). Here the CDR3 DNA reads TGTGCCAGCAGTTTATCTCGGATCCGGGGGTCCTATAATTCACCCCTCCACTTT. Its protein product is CASSLSRIRGSYNSPLHF.

This clone was counted a few times. The V gene is TRBV28, the J gene TRBJ1-1; D call uncertain. This CDR3 contains 15 residues. Germline-derived CDR1 and CDR2 are MDHEN and SYDVKM. Trimming left V 4 bases short and J 0 bases short, with 12 bases between. The CDR3 nucleotides are TGTGCCAGCAGTTCCCGGGAAGGGCTGAACACTGAAGCTTTCTTT. Translated, it gives CASSSREGLNTEAFF.

This clone was seen a single time. The chain has TRBV4-1 and TRBJ2-1; 7 nucleotides match TRBD1. Trimming cost V 4 bases and J 5 bases; bases outside gene matches: 5. Germline loops: CDR1 MGHRA, CDR2 YSYEKL. The CDR3 totals 14 residues. In nucleotides, the CDR3 is TGCGCCAGCAGCCCTAGGACAGGTAACAATGAGCAGTTCTTC. It encodes CASSPRTGNNEQFF.

The CDR3 DNA is TGCAGCGTTGTAGCCGGGACGAACGAGCAGTACTTC. It yields the protein CSVVAGTNEQYF. The chain links TRBV29-1 to TRBJ2-7; TRBD1 or TRBD2 may be the D gene (5 bases each). The V end was cut by 4 bases, the J end by 5 bases, with 12 bases between. Germline V gene sequence: CDR1 SQVTM, CDR2 ANQGSEA. CDR3 size: 12 residues.

V and J are TRBV7-6 and TRBJ2-3; D unclear. Per the germline V gene, CDR1 is SGHVS and CDR2 is FNYEAQ. Trimming removed 5 bases at V and 0 bases at J, with 3 bases between. This CDR3 region has 12 residues. The CDR3, as DNA: TGTGCCAGCAGCATGAGCACAGATACGCAGTATTTT. Translation: CASSMSTDTQYF.

The V gene is TRBV7-9, the J gene TRBJ2-2, with D maybe TRBD1 (5 bases). The length of the CDR3 is 16 residues. CDR1 SEHNR and CDR2 FQNEAQ come from the germline V gene (reference sequence). Trimming stripped 5 bases from V and 8 bases from J, with 21 bases between. The chain's CDR3 is CASSPPRQPRMGELFF. As DNA, the CDR3 is TGTGCCAGCAGCCCGCCCCGACAGCCGCGGATGGGGGAGCTGTTTTTT.

The V gene is TRBV29-1, the J gene TRBJ2-7; D perhaps matches TRBD1 (5 bases). The CDR3 is made up of 13 amino acids. Germline V gene sequence: CDR1 SQVTM, CDR2 ANQGSEA. Trimming shortened V by 4 bases and J by 1 base, and 11 bases separated the two germline ends. CDR3 protein: CSVVGRVSYEQYF. The CDR3 DNA reads as TGCAGCGTTGTAGGCAGGGTTTCCTACGAGCAGTACTTC.

The chain carries TRBV4-1 and TRBJ1-6, with 8 bases aligning to TRBD1. This CDR3 region has 16 residues. Germline loops: CDR1 MGHRA, CDR2 YSYEKL. Trimming removed 2 bases from V and 9 bases from J; junction bases left unmatched: 9. CDR3 sequence: CASSQRPGQARSPLHF. The CDR3 DNA reads as TGCGCCAGCAGCCAAAGACCGGGACAGGCGCGTTCACCCCTCCACTTT.

This chain connects TRBV6-1 to TRBJ1-4; D perhaps matches TRBD1 (6 bases). The V end was cut by 9 bases, the J end by 4 bases, with 15 bases between. CDR1 and CDR2 from the germline V gene are MNHNS and SASEGT. The CDR3 consists of 14 residues. The CDR3 loop is CASIGGTNNEKLFF. The CDR3 coding sequence is TGTGCCAGTATTGGGGGGACAAATAATGAAAAACTGTTTTTT.

V and J are TRBV6-5 and TRBJ2-1; D is unclear. The V end lost 0 bases, the J end lost 6 bases, and 12 bases lay between the germline ends. CDR3 length: 15 amino acids. CDR1 MNHEY and CDR2 SVGAGI come from the germline V gene. This chain's CDR3 is CASSYSNLGLNEQFF. CDR3 in DNA: TGTGCCAGCAGTTACTCGAATTTAGGCCTCAATGAGCAGTTCTTC.